These T cell receptor beta chains were read from a single sample in a study of radiotherapy plus CTLA-4 blockade in lung cancer. Method: immunoSEQ multiplex PCR; TCRdb's copy keeps in-frame clones and lacks some. The sample holds roughly 100,000 clones; more than 75% are singletons and the top ten take under 3%. The sample in question was peripheral blood, obtained from a patient treated with radiotherapy plus ipilimumab. Every receptor here comes from a human donor with non-small cell lung cancer that progressed on radiotherapy plus ipilimumab. Some clones in this sample may be carry-over from other donors' samples. Both conserved end residues are part of each CDR3. The D gene is left open where the match is weak. Expanded clones get a size class; other rows say once, few or many, or leave the size out.

clone size	V gene	J gene	D gene	CDR3 DNA	CDR3 protein
NA	TRBV2	TRBJ1-3	NA	TGTGCCAGCAGTTACAGCGATAGCTCTGGAAACACCATATATTTT	CASSYSDSSGNTIYF
NA	TRBV7-2	TRBJ2-3	TRBD1	TGTGCCAGCAGCTTACGAGGGGGCGTATCCAAGGCGCAGTATTTT	CASSLRGGVSKAQYF
NA	TRBV7-6	TRBJ1-2	NA	TGTGCCAGCAGCAACCAGGGGTATGGCTACACCTTC	CASSNQGYGYTF
NA	TRBV7-9	TRBJ1-2	NA	TGTGCCAGCTCCCAGGCCGGGGGCGCTAACTATGGCTACACCTTC	CASSQAGGANYGYTF
NA	TRBV5-1	TRBJ2-7	NA	TGCGCCAGCAGCTTGGTTGCGTCAGTACGGCTTATCGGCTACGAGCAGTACTTC	CASSLVASVRLIGYEQYF
NA	TRBV7-8	TRBJ2-1	NA	TGTGCCAGCAGTTCTGATCAGTTCTTC	CASSSDQFF
NA	TRBV5-1	TRBJ2-7	NA	TGCGCCAGCAGCTTGATCCCGGGGGCTTCCTACGAGCAGTACTTC	CASSLIPGASYEQYF
NA	TRBV6-1	TRBJ2-7	NA	TGTGCTCTGACGGCCTGCGAGCAGTACTTC	CALTACEQYF
NA	TRBV7-2	TRBJ1-5	NA	TGTGCCAGCAGCTTAGATGTGGGTCAGCCCCAGCATTTT	CASSLDVGQPQHF
NA	TRBV5-4	TRBJ1-6	TRBD1	TGTGCCAGCAGCCTGGACAGGTCGAATTCACCCCTCCACTTT	CASSLDRSNSPLHF
NA	TRBV18	TRBJ2-3	TRBD1	TGTGCCAGCTCACCGACAGGGGGGCACACAGATACGCAGTATTTT	CASSPTGGHTDTQYF
few	TRBV5-1	TRBJ2-5	NA	TGCGCCAGCAGCTTTGAGGGTTTTCGAGAGACCCAGTACTTC	CASSFEGFRETQYF
NA	TRBV6-6	TRBJ2-1	NA	TGTGCCAGCCTGAAAGGTATGATGATTTCCTACAATGAGCAGTTCTTC	CASLKGMMISYNEQFF
NA	TRBV18	TRBJ1-5	TRBD1	TGTGCCAGCTCACCAGGGACAGGGGATCAGCCCCAGCATTTT	CASSPGTGDQPQHF
once	TRBV11-2	TRBJ1-6	NA	TGTGCCAGCAGCAAGCCACCTCCGGGGGCCTACTATAATTCACCCCTCCACTTT	CASSKPPPGAYYNSPLHF
once	TRBV19	TRBJ2-3	TRBD2	TGTGCCAGTAGAGGCGGGGGACCAGATACGCAGTATTTT	CASRGGGPDTQYF
NA	TRBV5-6	TRBJ2-7	NA	TGTGCCAGCAACCTGTTTCCCCCGGGGTCCGAGCAGTACTTC	CASNLFPPGSEQYF
NA	TRBV5-4	TRBJ2-1	TRBD2	TGTGCCAGCAGCCTAGCTAGCGGGGGCTCCTACAATGAGCAGTTCTTC	CASSLASGGSYNEQFF
NA	TRBV28	TRBJ1-2	NA	TGTGCCAGCAGTTTTCTTACAGGTAGTCTTTTCTATGGCTACACCTTC	CASSFLTGSLFYGYTF
once	TRBV5-4	TRBJ2-1	TRBD2	TGTGCCAGCAGCCGGGGGGAGAGGGCCTACAATGAGCAGTTCTTC	CASSRGERAYNEQFF
NA	TRBV5-1	TRBJ2-1	TRBD2	TGCGCCAGCAGCCCCTCTAGCGGGGCTTACAATGAGCAGTTCTTC	CASSPSSGAYNEQFF
NA	TRBV7-3	TRBJ2-3	NA	TGTGCCAGCAGCAAGGACGGGAACACAAACACAGATACGCAGTATTTT	CASSKDGNTNTDTQYF
NA	TRBV4-2	TRBJ2-2	NA	TGTGCCAGCAGCCAAGAATCGGCCATCACCGGGGAGCTGTTTTTT	CASSQESAITGELFF
NA	TRBV11-2	TRBJ1-1	NA	TGTGCCAGCAGCCTCACGACGTCCACTGAAGCTTTCTTT	CASSLTTSTEAFF
NA	TRBV5-1	TRBJ2-1	NA	TGCGCCAGCAGCCTCGACCAATCCTACAATGAGCAGTTCTTC	CASSLDQSYNEQFF
NA	TRBV7-9	TRBJ2-7	TRBD2	TGTGCCAGCAGCACACCTGGGGGTCTAGCGGGGAGGTCGTACGAGCAGTACTTC	CASSTPGGLAGRSYEQYF
NA	TRBV7-6	TRBJ1-1	NA	TGTGCCAGCAGCACGAATAGCTATAACACTGAAGCTTTCTTT	CASSTNSYNTEAFF
few	TRBV5-1	TRBJ2-2	TRBD1	TGCGCCAGCAGCTTGTCATTGCAAGGGGGCGCGAACACCGGGGAGCTGTTTTTT	CASSLSLQGGANTGELFF
few	TRBV9	TRBJ1-2	NA	TGTGCCAGCAGCGTAGAGGCAGGACCTCACTATGGCTACACCTTC	CASSVEAGPHYGYTF
few	TRBV11-2	TRBJ2-5	NA	TGTGCCAGCAGCTTTCAACAAGAGACCCAGTACTTC	CASSFQQETQYF
NA	TRBV19	TRBJ2-7	NA	TGTGCCAGTAGTATAGGTTCCGAGCAGTACTTC	CASSIGSEQYF
NA	TRBV5-1	TRBJ2-7	NA	TGCGCCAGCAGCTTGGAGTACGAGCAGTACTTC	CASSLEYEQYF
NA	TRBV29-1	TRBJ2-3	NA	TGCAGCGTTGAACCCCCTGGGTCCACAGATACGCAGTATTTT	CSVEPPGSTDTQYF
once	TRBV20-1	TRBJ2-1	NA	TGCAGTGCTGGGGGACACAATGAGCAGTTCTTC	CSAGGHNEQFF
NA	TRBV5-4	TRBJ2-7	TRBD2	TGTGCCAGCAGCCGGTTGGTAGCGGGTTTCTCCTACGAGCAGTACTTC	CASSRLVAGFSYEQYF
NA	TRBV6-5	TRBJ1-5	NA	TGTGCCAGCAGGCCCGATCCAACAGGGAGCAAGCCCCAGCATTTT	CASRPDPTGSKPQHF
NA	TRBV6-1	TRBJ2-1	NA	TGTGCCAGCAGTGGGGGGCAGCTTATCAACAATGAGCAGTTCTTC	CASSGGQLINNEQFF
once	TRBV2	TRBJ2-2	TRBD2	TGTGCCAGCCTAACAGGGCTCACTAGCGGGGGGAACACCGGGGAGCTGTTTTTT	CASLTGLTSGGNTGELFF
NA	TRBV7-9	TRBJ1-6	NA	TGTGCCAGCAGCTACTCTATCCGTCCAGGGTTGGATTCACCCCTCCACTTT	CASSYSIRPGLDSPLHF